This TCR beta chain emerged from a study of blood T cell repertoires in COVID-19. All enrollees were roughly 18 to 95 years old and from 20 to 25 US areas. Researchers sorted participants into cohorts using their self-reported clinical history. Recovered status in Cohort 3 required two negative PCRs, clearance, or symptom resolution. Clones were read by immunoSEQ multiplex PCR, and TCRdb kept only the in-frame ones, dropping some. The profile shows roughly 280,000 clones, around 89% of them singletons. Germline CDR1 is SGHTS and CDR2 is YDEGEE. After removal of 3 bases from V and 0 bases from J, the junction contained 5 bases not matched to a gene. The CDR3 loop spans 16 amino acids.

This chain joins TRBV5-8 and TRBJ2-3, with TRBD2 matching over 9 bases. Sequencing was done on a sample of PBMCs or T cells enriched from blood (not recorded which). The TCR originated in a woman under 30 who had recovered from COVID-19. The CDR3 is CASSSPGTSSTDTQYF. The CDR3 DNA sequence: TGTGCCAGCAGCTCCCCCGGGACTAGCAGCACAGATACGCAGTATTTT.